These T cell receptor beta chains were read from a single sample in a study of PD-1 blockade in mismatch repair-deficient tumors. Generated by immunoSEQ multiplex PCR, the TCRdb table keeps only in-frame clones and is missing some. The sample has tens of thousands of clones; roughly 77% are singletons. Specimen: peripheral blood, collected 4 weeks after starting pembrolizumab. The origin of the receptors is an adult with mismatch repair-deficient cancer. Each CDR3 is given with its conserved first and last residue. The D gene is left open where the match is weak. The size of a clone is reported for some rows only, either as once, few or many, or as a class for expanded clones.

D,size,V,J,CDR3,DNA
.,.,TRBV15,TRBJ2-6,CATSRGSDSGANVLTF,TGTGCCACCAGCAGGGGGTCCGACTCTGGGGCCAACGTCCTGACTTTC
TRBD2,.,TRBV4-2,TRBJ2-1,CASSQDGGSSYNEQFF,TGTGCCAGCAGCCAAGATGGCGGGAGCTCCTACAATGAGCAGTTCTTC
TRBD1,.,TRBV30,TRBJ2-7,CAWLGQGSSYEQYF,TGTGCCTGGCTAGGACAGGGGAGCTCCTACGAGCAGTACTTC
TRBD2,.,TRBV28,TRBJ2-5,CASSLLAPQETQYF,TGTGCCAGCAGCCTACTAGCGCCCCAAGAGACCCAGTACTTC
.,.,TRBV4-2,TRBJ1-1,CASSQDGQKAFF,TGTGCCAGCAGCCAAGACGGGCAGAAAGCTTTCTTT
TRBD2,.,TRBV28,TRBJ2-7,CASSRRDYFYEQYF,TGTGCCAGCAGCCGGAGGGACTACTTCTACGAGCAGTACTTC
TRBD1,.,TRBV6-5,TRBJ1-2,CASSYSGQGLNYGYTF,TGTGCCAGCAGTTACTCGGGACAGGGGTTAAACTATGGCTACACCTTC
.,.,TRBV15,TRBJ2-2,CATSPHRAPGELFF,TGTGCCACCAGCCCCCACAGGGCCCCCGGGGAGCTGTTTTTT
TRBD1,.,TRBV30,TRBJ2-7,CAWDRGQTTYEQYF,TGTGCCTGGGACAGGGGGCAGACGACCTACGAGCAGTACTTC
TRBD2,once,TRBV2,TRBJ2-3,CASSDVPLAGGRDTQYF,TGTGCCAGCAGTGACGTCCCACTAGCGGGAGGCCGAGATACGCAGTATTTT
.,.,TRBV5-6,TRBJ2-7,CASSFVQGREQYF,TGTGCCAGCAGCTTTGTCCAGGGGCGAGAGCAGTACTTC
TRBD2,.,TRBV7-2,TRBJ2-2,CASSLALVAGGTGELFF,TGTGCCAGCAGCTTAGCGCTAGTAGCGGGAGGAACCGGGGAGCTGTTTTTT
.,.,TRBV10-1,TRBJ2-2,CASRSNTGELFF,TGCGCCAGCCGATCGAACACCGGGGAGCTGTTTTTT
.,.,TRBV6-1,TRBJ1-2,CASSEVGGGYGYTF,TGTGCCAGCAGTGAAGTCGGAGGGGGCTATGGCTACACCTTC
.,.,TRBV2,TRBJ2-7,CASSDFNPEQYF,TGTGCCAGCAGTGACTTTAACCCCGAGCAGTACTTC
.,.,TRBV29-1,TRBJ1-2,CSVDEGYHNYGYTF,TGCAGCGTTGATGAGGGGTATCATAACTATGGCTACACCTTC
TRBD2,.,TRBV11-1,TRBJ2-1,CASTMTSAIEQFF,TGTGCCAGCACTATGACTAGCGCGATTGAGCAGTTCTTC
TRBD1,.,TRBV2,TRBJ1-1,CARTGTGASMNTEAFF,TGTGCCAGAACCGGGACAGGGGCGTCCATGAACACTGAAGCTTTCTTT
.,.,TRBV4-3,TRBJ2-5,CASSQEKGLLGQTQYF,TGCGCCAGCAGCCAAGAAAAGGGGCTACTAGGTCAGACCCAGTACTTC
.,.,TRBV19,TRBJ2-2,CASSPDHLTNTGELFF,TGTGCCAGTAGTCCAGATCACTTAACGAACACCGGGGAGCTGTTTTTT
TRBD2,few,TRBV5-4,TRBJ2-1,CASSFSGRTSDEQFF,TGTGCCAGCAGCTTTAGCGGGAGAACTTCCGATGAGCAGTTCTTC
.,once,TRBV5-5,TRBJ2-3,CASSLQSTDTQYF,TGTGCCAGCAGCTTGCAAAGCACAGATACGCAGTATTTT
.,few,TRBV11-2,TRBJ2-1,CASSSTLQGSEQFF,TGTGCCAGCAGCTCCACCCTTCAGGGGAGTGAGCAGTTCTTC
TRBD1,.,TRBV5-4,TRBJ2-1,CASSPDRGHISEQFF,TGTGCCAGCAGCCCGGACAGGGGGCATATTAGTGAGCAGTTCTTC
TRBD2,.,TRBV2,TRBJ2-1,CASNRLAGGIGEQFF,TGTGCCAGCAACAGACTAGCGGGAGGAATTGGTGAGCAGTTCTTC
.,few,TRBV21-1,TRBJ1-1,CASSKQNTEAFF,TGTGCCAGCAGCAAACAGAACACTGAAGCTTTCTTT
TRBD2,.,TRBV30,TRBJ2-1,CAWSTPAGGGNEQFF,TGTGCCTGGAGTACCCCCGCGGGAGGGGGGAATGAGCAGTTCTTC
TRBD1,.,TRBV10-1,TRBJ2-7,CASSEWGRQGYYEQYF,TGCGCCAGCAGTGAGTGGGGGAGACAGGGTTACTACGAGCAGTACTTC
.,.,TRBV18,TRBJ2-6,CASSPPKGVGANVLTF,TGTGCCAGCTCACCACCGAAAGGGGTCGGGGCCAACGTCCTGACTTTC
TRBD1,once,TRBV29-1,TRBJ1-2,CSVNAGQGDNYGYTF,TGCAGCGTCAATGCGGGACAGGGGGATAACTATGGCTACACCTTC
TRBD2,once,TRBV7-2,TRBJ2-5,CASSLLSGKQETQYF,TGTGCCAGCAGCCTACTTAGCGGGAAGCAAGAGACCCAGTACTTC
.,.,TRBV4-3,TRBJ2-1,CASSQDGDQGYNEQFF,TGCGCCAGCAGCCAAGATGGGGACCAGGGATACAATGAGCAGTTCTTC
TRBD2,few,TRBV7-6,TRBJ2-3,CASSAMGLTTDTQYF,TGTGCCAGCAGCGCTATGGGACTAACCACAGATACGCAGTATTTT
TRBD1,few,TRBV19,TRBJ1-2,CASTPYADRGQGYTF,TGTGCCAGTACCCCTTACGCGGACAGGGGGCAAGGCTACACCTTC
TRBD1,many,TRBV28,TRBJ1-5,CASHWGQGALTNQPQHF,TGTGCCAGCCACTGGGGACAGGGAGCCCTCACGAATCAGCCCCAGCATTTT
TRBD2,.,TRBV30,TRBJ2-1,CAWNLAGGLYEQFF,TGTGCCTGGAATCTAGCGGGAGGGCTCTATGAGCAGTTCTTC
.,.,TRBV27,TRBJ2-3,CASSLNSRTDTQYF,TGTGCCAGCAGTTTAAACTCACGCACAGATACGCAGTATTTT
TRBD1,.,TRBV19,TRBJ1-4,CATAQGVSEKLFF,TGTGCCACCGCACAGGGGGTGAGTGAAAAACTGTTTTTT
.,.,TRBV18,TRBJ2-3,CASSPDRPGATDTQYF,TGTGCCAGCTCTCCCGATCGACCCGGGGCCACAGATACGCAGTATTTT
TRBD2,.,TRBV9,TRBJ2-3,CASSVGSGNADTQYF,TGTGCCAGCAGCGTTGGGAGCGGGAACGCAGATACGCAGTATTTT
.,few,TRBV7-9,TRBJ1-2,CASSFGQGAPSF,.
.,.,TRBV11-3,TRBJ1-2,CASSLRGAYGYTF,TGTGCCAGCAGCTTGCGGGGGGCATATGGCTACACCTTC
.,once,TRBV6-5,TRBJ1-2,CASSPHPAGYGYTF,TGTGCCAGCAGCCCCCACCCCGCTGGGTATGGCTACACCTTC
.,.,TRBV6-6,TRBJ2-1,CASSYSTASYNEQFF,TGTGCCAGCAGTTACTCTACGGCCTCCTACAATGAGCAGTTCTTC
TRBD1,.,TRBV5-1,TRBJ2-7,CASSLGQSSYEQYF,TGCGCCAGCAGCCTGGGACAGTCTTCCTACGAGCAGTACTTC
.,once,TRBV6-1,TRBJ1-5,CASSVQSSNQPQHF,TGTGCCAGCAGTGTACAGTCGTCGAATCAGCCCCAGCATTTT
.,.,TRBV6-6,TRBJ2-3,CASSYQGHTDTQYF,TGTGCCAGCAGTTATCAAGGGCATACAGATACGCAGTATTTT
TRBD2,.,TRBV29-1,TRBJ2-1,CSVLGVAGPRGNEQFF,TGCAGCGTCCTCGGGGTAGCGGGACCTCGCGGGAATGAGCAGTTCTTC
TRBD2,.,TRBV4-2,TRBJ2-3,CASSQDAGGCLSTDTQYF,TGTGCCAGCAGCCAAGACGCGGGAGGGTGCTTGAGCACAGATACGCAGTATTTT
TRBD2,.,TRBV29-1,TRBJ2-7,CSVYSGKGNEQYF,TGCAGCGTTTATAGCGGGAAAGGGAACGAGCAGTACTTC
.,.,TRBV5-6,TRBJ2-7,CASSFPPGSYEQYF,TGTGCCAGCAGCTTTCCCCCAGGGTCCTACGAGCAGTACTTC
TRBD1,.,TRBV12-5,TRBJ2-7,CASGIDRGQGEQYF,TGTGCTAGTGGTATTGACAGGGGACAAGGCGAGCAGTACTTC